Below are 18 T cell receptor beta chains sequenced from a single sample in a study of blood T cell repertoires in COVID-19. Profiling relied on immunoSEQ multiplex PCR, and the TCRdb table lists in-frame clones only, not all of them. The data show tens of thousands of clones, with 75% to 90% seen just once and about 1.5% held by the top ten. Sequenced: peripheral blood. Receptors originate from a woman at least 80 years old with acute or convalescent COVID-19.

This chain joins TRBV28 and TRBJ1-2; no firm D call. V gave up 3 bases and J gave up 3 bases, with 5 bases separating them. This CDR3 has 12 residues. Germline V lookup: CDR1 MDHEN, CDR2 SYDVKM. This CDR3 reads CASSLSDYGYTF. The CDR3, as DNA: TGTGCCAGCAGTTTGAGTGACTATGGCTACACCTTC.

This sequence joins TRBV3-1 (or the pseudogene TRBV3-2) and TRBJ2-7; 8 bases are shared with TRBD2. J gave up 5 bases and V 4 bases, and 7 bases lay outside the gene matches. The CDR3 has 14 residues. CDR1 is LGHDT and CDR2 is YNNKEL in the germline V gene (reference sequence). CDR3 sequence (DNA): TGTGCCAGCAGCCCGAGCGGGAGTCAGAACGAGCAGTACTTC. Its translation is CASSPSGSQNEQYF.

CDR3 amino acids: CASSSADRHTEAFF. CDR3 nucleotides: TGTGCCAGCAGTTCTGCGGACAGGCACACTGAAGCTTTCTTT. The V gene is TRBV28, the J gene TRBJ1-1; 7 bases line up with TRBD1. Germline CDR1 is MDHEN and CDR2 is SYDVKM. The CDR3 runs to 14 residues. V dropped 4 bases and J dropped 3; count of bases not matched to a gene: 5.

The chain couples TRBV19 to TRBJ2-1, with 7 bases fitting TRBD1. The CDR3 is 13 residues long. Germline CDR1 and CDR2: LNHDA and SQIVND (reference sequence). The J segment lost 7 bases and the V segment lost 4 bases, leaving 4 bases of the junction unmatched. This CDR3 reads CASSTGQKNEQFF. CDR3 DNA: TGTGCCAGTAGTACGGGACAGAAGAATGAGCAGTTCTTC. Variable domain in full (rest from reference TRBV19 and TRBJ2-1): DGGITQSPKYLFRKEGQNVTLSCEQNLNHDAMYWYRQDPGQGLRLIYYSQIVNDFQKGDIAEGYSVSREKKESFPLTVTSAQKNPTAFYLCASSTGQKNEQFFGPGTRLTVL.

In this sample, this clone turned up a few times. The genes are TRBV30 and TRBJ1-3; TRBD1 is a possible D gene (6 bases). V lost 0 bases to trimming and J lost 0 bases, with 12 bases between them. Germline CDR1 GTSNPN, CDR2 SVGIG (reference sequence). The CDR3 length is 16 residues. The CDR3 loop is CAWSVLGASSGNTIYF. The CDR3 DNA is TGTGCCTGGAGTGTATTGGGGGCCTCCTCTGGAAACACCATATATTTT.

The J gene is TRBJ1-5, the V gene TRBV6-2 or TRBV6-3; 8 bases agree with TRBD1. Germline CDR1 is MNHEY and CDR2 is SVGEGT. The CDR3 extends over 15 amino acids. Trimming took 4 bases from V and 1 from J; bases not matched to a gene: 3. CDR3 DNA: TGTGCCAGCAGTTCTACAGGGGGAAGCAATCAGCCCCAGCATTTT. As protein: CASSSTGGSNQPQHF.

The V and J genes are TRBV9 and TRBJ1-5; D may be TRBD1 (6 bases). This CDR3 is 15 amino acids long. The germline CDR1 and CDR2 sequences are SGDLS and YYNGEE. V shed 0 bases and J shed 7 bases, with 14 bases lying between them. CDR3 DNA: TGTGCCAGCAGCGTAGGTTTACAGGGTGGACAGCCCCAGCATTTT. Its translation is CASSVGLQGGQPQHF.

The chain is built from TRBV11-2 and TRBJ2-7; D is possibly TRBD2 (7 bases). Trimming removed 0 bases from V and 7 bases from J, with 13 bases in between. CDR1 SGHAT and CDR2 FQNNGV come from the germline V gene. This CDR3 spans 14 amino acids. The CDR3 region has the DNA TGTGCCAGCAGCTTAGAAGGGGGGGGCGGAGAGCAGTACTTC. Residues: CASSLEGGGGEQYF.

The chain is built from TRBV7-3 and TRBJ2-1; weak D call: TRBD2 (6 bases). Trimming stripped 1 base from V and 8 bases from J, with 15 bases between. The V gene's germline CDR1 is SGHTA and CDR2 FQGTGA. The CDR3 has 15 amino acids. CDR3 protein: CASSLMSGRGYEQFF. CDR3 DNA: TGTGCCAGCAGCTTAATGTCGGGACGGGGGTATGAGCAGTTCTTC.

The chain is built from TRBV7-2 and TRBJ2-3, with 12 positions matching TRBD2. CDR1 is SGHTA, CDR2 FQGNSA, per germline. With 5 bases clipped from V and 9 bases from J, the junction kept 12 bases outside the gene matches. The CDR3 has 16 amino acids. For the CDR3, the DNA is TGTGCCAGCAGCCCCCCGTCTAGCGGGGGGGCGGAGACGCAGTATTTT. Its protein is CASSPPSSGGAETQYF.

In this sample, this clone turned up a few times. The chain combines TRBV5-1 with TRBJ2-2; the match to TRBD1 covers 10 bases. With V trimmed by 3 bases and J by 7 bases, 3 bases remained unmatched. This CDR3 contains 14 residues. The germline V gene encodes CDR1 SGHRS and CDR2 YFSETQ. The CDR3 spells CASSSGQGSGELFF. In DNA form, the CDR3 reads TGCGCCAGCAGCTCGGGACAGGGGAGCGGGGAGCTGTTTTTT.

The count of this clone is one. V is TRBV9 and J is TRBJ1-3; the D is unclear. Germline CDR1 SGDLS, CDR2 YYNGEE. Trimming took 3 bases from V and 4 from J, leaving 5 bases between them. There are 12 residues in the CDR3. CDR3: CASSAQGNTIYF. The DNA of the CDR3 is TGTGCCAGCAGCGCGCAGGGAAACACCATATATTTT. Drawing the rest from reference TRBV9 and TRBJ1-3, the complete variable domain is DSGVTQTPKHLITATGQRVTLRCSPRSGDLSVYWYQQSLDQGLQFLIQYYNGEERAKGNILERFSAQQFPDLHSELNLSSLELGDSALYFCASSAQGNTIYFGEGSWLTVV.

The J gene is TRBJ2-3, the V gene TRBV5-1; D is ambiguous. V dropped 4 bases and J dropped 10 bases, with 16 bases sitting between them. The germline gives CDR1 SGHRS, CDR2 YFSETQ. The CDR3 consists of 13 residues. Written as DNA, the CDR3 is TGCGCCAGCAGCGAAGGTCCGCCTAGTTCGCAGTATTTT. Its translation is CASSEGPPSSQYF.

In its sample, this clone was seen once. V is TRBV6-2 or TRBV6-3 and J is TRBJ2-5; the match to TRBD2 covers 14 bases. Germline CDR1 is MNHEY and CDR2 is SVGEGT. The CDR3 runs to 19 residues. Trimming cost V 2 bases and J 0 bases; bases outside gene matches: 8. CDR3 in amino acids: CASSYETSGRGVYQETQYF. The CDR3 DNA follows: TGTGCCAGCAGTTACGAGACTAGCGGGAGGGGAGTGTACCAAGAGACCCAGTACTTC.

The genes are TRBV12-3 or TRBV12-4 and TRBJ1-2, with D possibly matching TRBD1 (5 bases). The CDR3 totals 13 residues. The V end lost 4 bases, the J end lost 2 bases, and 8 bases lay between the germline ends. CDR3 in amino acids: CASSWAGNYGYTF. For the CDR3, the DNA is TGTGCCAGCAGTTGGGCAGGGAACTATGGCTACACCTTC.

The V call is TRBV7-3, the J call TRBJ2-3; 7 bases agree with TRBD1. V dropped 5 bases and J dropped 1; count of bases not matched to a gene: 6. Germline-derived CDR1 and CDR2 are SGHTA and FQGTGA. The CDR3 spans 15 residues. In DNA form, the CDR3 reads TGTGCCAGCAGCACGACAGGGATTGGCACAGATACGCAGTATTTT. It specifies CASSTTGIGTDTQYF.

The gene calls are TRBV7-2 and TRBJ1-2, with TRBD1 matching over 9 bases. With V trimmed by 3 bases and J by 6 bases, 5 bases remained unmatched. From germline, CDR1 is SGHTA and CDR2 FQGNSA. The CDR3 has 14 residues. The CDR3 here is CASSFGTGLNGYTF. The DNA of the CDR3 is TGTGCCAGCAGCTTTGGGACAGGGCTCAATGGCTACACCTTC. Based on the CDR3 plus reference TRBV7-2 and TRBJ1-2, the full variable domain is GAGVSQSPSNKVTEKGKDVELRCDPISGHTALYWYRQSLGQGLEFLIYFQGNSAPDKSGLPSDRFSAERTGGSVSTLTIQRTQQEDSAVYLCASSFGTGLNGYTFGSGTRLTVV.

The chain couples TRBV19 to TRBJ2-1; 11 nucleotides match TRBD1. Germline assignment: CDR1 LNHDA and CDR2 SQIVND (reference sequence). This CDR3 has 17 residues. V lost 5 bases to trimming and J lost 0 bases; unmatched junction nucleotides: 6. The CDR3 DNA is TGTGCCAGTAGTGCCGGACAGGGGGCAAACTCCTACAATGAGCAGTTCTTC. Translated: CASSAGQGANSYNEQFF.